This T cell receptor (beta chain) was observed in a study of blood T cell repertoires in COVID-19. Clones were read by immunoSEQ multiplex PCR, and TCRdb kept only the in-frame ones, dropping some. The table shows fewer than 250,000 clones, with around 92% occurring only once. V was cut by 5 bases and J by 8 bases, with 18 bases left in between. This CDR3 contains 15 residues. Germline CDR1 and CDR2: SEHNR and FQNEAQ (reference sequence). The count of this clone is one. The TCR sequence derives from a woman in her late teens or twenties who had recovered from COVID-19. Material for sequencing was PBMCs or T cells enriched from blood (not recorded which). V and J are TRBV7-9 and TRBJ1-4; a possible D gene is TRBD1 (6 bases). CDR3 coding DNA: TGTGCCAGCAGCCAATCGCAGGGGCTTTGGGAAAAACTGTTTTTT. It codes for CASSQSQGLWEKLFF.